These 31 T cell receptor beta chains share one sample of origin, sequenced in a study of blood T cell repertoires in COVID-19. Only in-frame clones appear in the TCRdb table, and some are missing; sequencing was by immunoSEQ multiplex PCR. The table records 150,000 to 200,000 clones, roughly 80% of them present only once. Material for sequencing was peripheral blood. These TCRs come from a man aged 55 to 70 with active or convalescent COVID-19.

This chain joins TRBV18 and TRBJ2-2; D not resolved. Germline assignment: CDR1 KGHSH and CDR2 LQKENI. CDR3 length equals 14 residues. V lost 3 bases and J 5 bases, leaving 10 bases between the germline ends. The CDR3 spells CASSPAPETGELFF. In nucleotides, the CDR3 is TGTGCCAGCTCACCGGCCCCAGAAACCGGGGAGCTGTTTTTT.

This clone was recorded once. The V gene is TRBV4-3, the J gene TRBJ1-4, with 11 bases lining up with TRBD1. The junction had 6 bases not matched to a gene; V was cut back by 2 bases and J by 7 bases. CDR3 size: 16 residues. From germline, CDR1 is LGHNA and CDR2 YSLEER. The CDR3 protein is CASSQRDRGLREKLFF. As DNA, the CDR3 is TGCGCCAGCAGCCAAAGGGACAGGGGGTTGCGTGAAAAACTGTTTTTT.

CDR3 sequence: CASRRVQGMNTEAFF. The DNA for the CDR3 is TGTGCCAGCAGAAGAGTACAGGGCATGAACACTGAAGCTTTCTTT. The chain employs TRBV2 and TRBJ1-1; weak D call: TRBD1 (6 bases). V was pared by 6 bases and J by 0 bases, with 14 bases between. From germline, CDR1 is SNHLY and CDR2 FYNNEI. The CDR3 sequence is 15 residues long.

The chain couples TRBV7-8 to TRBJ2-5; D is uncertain. Germline assignment: CDR1 SGHVS and CDR2 FQNEAQ. The CDR3 consists of 15 residues. The V end lost 1 base, the J end lost 3 bases, and 12 bases lay between the germline ends. CDR3 sequence reads: CASSLVPGWEETQYF. CDR3 in DNA: TGTGCCAGCAGCTTAGTGCCAGGTTGGGAAGAGACCCAGTACTTC.

The DNA of the CDR3 is TGTGCCAGTAGTATAGTTGGCGGGAGGGCGGGCAATGAGCAGTTCTTC. As protein: CASSIVGGRAGNEQFF. The chain employs TRBV19 and TRBJ2-1; 9 bases align to TRBD2. V shed 1 base and J 6 bases; nucleotides not matched to a gene: 7. The CDR3 has 16 residues. Germline V gene lookup returns CDR1 LNHDA and CDR2 SQIVND (reference sequence).

The sample holds one count of this clone. This chain joins TRBV30 and TRBJ1-6; 7 bases are shared with TRBD1. The V gene end was trimmed by 5 bases and the J gene end by 4 bases; junction bases not matched to a gene: 5. CDR1 GTSNPN and CDR2 SVGIG come from the germline V gene (reference sequence). The CDR3 is made up of 14 amino acids. DNA of the CDR3: TGTGCCTGGGTGGACAGGACGTATAATTCACCCCTCCACTTT. Protein sequence: CAWVDRTYNSPLHF.

The rearrangement uses TRBV11-2 and TRBJ1-2; maybe TRBD1 (6 bases). CDR1 is SGHAT, CDR2 FQNNGV, per germline. Between the trimmed V and J ends, which lost 5 bases and 7 bases, there was a span of 26 bases. The CDR3 is 17 residues long. The CDR3 spells CASSPNAQSGTFFGYTF. The CDR3 DNA follows: TGTGCCAGCAGCCCCAATGCGCAATCCGGGACATTCTTTGGCTACACCTTC.

The genes are TRBV18 and TRBJ1-2; D possibly corresponds to TRBD1 (6 bases). The V end lost 3 bases, the J end lost 7 bases, and 12 bases lay between the germline ends. CDR1 is KGHSH and CDR2 is LQKENI in the germline V gene. The CDR3 has 13 amino acids. CDR3: CASSPGTPPGYTF. CDR3 nucleotides: TGTGCCAGCTCACCGGGGACACCCCCTGGCTACACCTTC.

This clone was counted a few times. V is TRBV5-1 and J is TRBJ2-3, with D possibly being TRBD2 (5 bases). V lost 0 bases and J lost 1, with 18 bases in between. Germline lookup yields CDR1 SGHRS and CDR2 YFSETQ. The CDR3 length is 18 residues. CDR3 sequence: CASSLESVAEVGTDTQYF. For the CDR3, the DNA is TGCGCCAGCAGCTTGGAAAGTGTCGCGGAGGTGGGCACAGATACGCAGTATTTT.

The chain carries TRBV19 and TRBJ2-7; no reliable D call. This CDR3 is built from 13 residues. V lost 2 bases and J 6 bases, leaving 11 bases between the germline ends. Germline V gene sequence: CDR1 LNHDA, CDR2 SQIVND (reference sequence). The CDR3 is CASSINPPSEQYF. In nucleotides, the CDR3 is TGTGCCAGTAGTATAAACCCCCCCAGCGAGCAGTACTTC.

The CDR3 reads CATSRGVNSPLHF. The DNA for the CDR3 is TGTGCCACCAGCAGAGGAGTGAATTCACCCCTCCACTTT. The chain is built from TRBV15 and TRBJ1-6; no reliable D call. Per germline, CDR1 LNHNV and CDR2 YYDKDF (reference sequence). V was clipped by 1 base and J by 7 bases, with 5 bases between them. The CDR3 extends over 13 amino acids.

In this sample, this clone turned up once. The gene calls are TRBV27 and TRBJ2-1, with D possibly TRBD1 on 5 matching bases. The germline CDR1 and CDR2 sequences are MNHEY and SMNVEV (reference sequence). CDR3 length equals 15 residues. Between the trimmed V and J ends, which lost 5 bases and 1 base, there was a span of 12 bases. This CDR3 is CASSLRTTSYNEQFF. The DNA for the CDR3 is TGTGCCAGCAGTCTCCGGACAACTTCCTACAATGAGCAGTTCTTC.

The chain carries TRBV6-1 and TRBJ2-5; 8 bases match TRBD1. The CDR3 is 16 amino acids. The germline CDR1 and CDR2 sequences are MNHNS and SASEGT. Trimming took 3 bases from V and 2 from J; bases not matched to a gene: 8. CDR3 loop: CASSEGQGASQETQYF. The CDR3 nucleotides read TGTGCCAGCAGTGAGGGGCAGGGGGCCTCACAAGAGACCCAGTACTTC.

The chain recombines TRBV7-8 with TRBJ2-7; 8 bases fit TRBD1. This CDR3 spans 15 amino acids. Per germline, CDR1 SGHVS and CDR2 FQNEAQ. The V gene end was trimmed by 5 bases and the J gene end by 2 bases; junction bases not matched to a gene: 8. The CDR3 loop reads CASSGRDRPTYEQYF. In nucleotides, the CDR3 is TGTGCCAGCAGCGGCCGGGACAGGCCTACCTACGAGCAGTACTTC.

The rearrangement links TRBV28 to TRBJ2-7, with D perhaps TRBD1 (6 bases). The germline gives CDR1 MDHEN, CDR2 SYDVKM. V was shortened by 5 bases and J by 1 base, with 12 bases between the two germline ends. The CDR3 runs to 14 residues. CDR3: CASSEVRGSYEQYF. CDR3 nucleotides: TGTGCCAGCAGTGAAGTTAGGGGGTCCTACGAGCAGTACTTC.

The chain couples TRBV28 to TRBJ2-4; TRBD1 agrees at 7 bases. This CDR3 has 13 amino acids. Germline CDR1 reads MDHEN; CDR2 reads SYDVKM. V trimming: 10 bases; J trimming: 6 bases; junction bases outside the gene matches: 9. CDR3 loop: CAIARDSPNIQYF. The CDR3 DNA is TGTGCCATTGCGAGGGACAGCCCAAACATTCAGTACTTC. Combining the CDR3 with reference TRBV28 and TRBJ2-4 gives the whole variable domain DVKVTQSSRYLVKRTGEKVFLECVQDMDHENMFWYRQDPGLGLRLIYFSYDVKMKEKGDIPEGYSVSREKKERFSLILESASTNQTSMYLCAIARDSPNIQYFGAGTRLSVL.

The chain has TRBV6-2 or TRBV6-3 and TRBJ2-7; D possibly corresponds to TRBD2 (5 bases). The germline V and J ends were trimmed by 4 bases and 0 bases, with 13 bases remaining between them. Germline assignment: CDR1 MNHEY and CDR2 SVGEGT. The CDR3 runs 15 residues. As DNA, the CDR3 is TGTGCCAGCAGTTCGCTACTAGATCTCTCCTACGAGCAGTACTTC. Its protein is CASSSLLDLSYEQYF.

The chain combines TRBV9 with TRBJ1-5, with D maybe TRBD1 (6 bases). This CDR3 has 13 amino acids. V was trimmed by 3 bases and J by 3 bases, leaving 7 bases between them. The germline V gene has CDR1 SGDLS and CDR2 YYNGEE. In DNA form, the CDR3 reads TGTGCCAGCAGCGCAGGGGACAATCAGCCCCAGCATTTT. It translates to CASSAGDNQPQHF.

DNA for the CDR3: TGTGCCTCCCGAAGAGGAATTAACTATGGCTACACCTTC. Protein: CASRRGINYGYTF. The V gene is TRBV2, the J gene TRBJ1-2; D uncertain. V lost 11 bases and J 1 base, leaving 14 bases between the germline ends. The CDR3 runs 13 residues. Germline CDR1 and CDR2: SNHLY and FYNNEI. The variable domain in full, with the rest retrieved from reference TRBV2 and TRBJ1-2, is EPEVTQTPSHQVTQMGQEVILRCVPISNHLYFYWYRQILGQKVEFLVSFYNNEISEKSEIFDDQFSVERPDGSNFTLKIRSTKLEDSAMYFCASRRGINYGYTFGSGTRLTVV.

This clone appeared once. This chain uses TRBV5-1 with TRBJ2-5; no clear D gene. The germline gives CDR1 SGHRS, CDR2 YFSETQ. The CDR3 runs 14 residues. V was shortened by 2 bases and J by 1 base, with 9 bases between the two germline ends. The CDR3 nucleotides read TGCGCCAGCAGCTTTGGTACAACCCAAGAGACCCAGTACTTC. Protein sequence: CASSFGTTQETQYF. Full variable domain (rest looked up from reference TRBV5-1 and TRBJ2-5): KAGVTQTPRYLIKTRGQQVTLSCSPISGHRSVSWYQQTPGQGLQFLFEYFSETQRNKGNFPGRFSGRQFSNSRSEMNVSTLELGDSALYLCASSFGTTQETQYFGPGTRLLVL.

This chain connects TRBV5-4 to TRBJ2-3; D is unresolved. Germline V gene sequence: CDR1 SGHNT, CDR2 YYREEE (reference sequence). The CDR3 has 14 amino acids. Trimming left V 1 base short and J 1 base short, with 7 bases between. CDR3 sequence reads: CASSLRQGTDTQYF. DNA for the CDR3: TGTGCCAGCAGCTTGAGGCAGGGCACAGATACGCAGTATTTT.

This clone has just a few counts. V usage is TRBV24-1 and J usage is TRBJ2-2, with D uncertain. Germline V gene lookup returns CDR1 KGHDR and CDR2 SFDVKD. The CDR3 spans 11 residues. CDR3 nucleotide sequence: TGTACTCACCACCAATACGGGGAGCTGTTTTTT. This codes for CTHHQYGELFF.

The rearrangement joins TRBV15 to TRBJ2-6; 8 bases agree with TRBD2. The CDR3 is made up of 15 amino acids. Germline lookup yields CDR1 LNHNV and CDR2 YYDKDF (reference sequence). V trimming: 4 bases; J trimming: 2 bases; junction bases outside the gene matches: 1. The CDR3 sequence: CATSIAGTGANVLTF. CDR3 bases: TGTGCCACCAGCATAGCGGGGACTGGGGCCAACGTCCTGACTTTC.

This clone turned up a few times. The J gene is TRBJ2-5, the V gene TRBV10-3; 7 bases match TRBD1. Germline loops: CDR1 ENHRY, CDR2 SYGVKD. Losses at the gene ends were 5 bases for V and 1 base for J; bases not matched to a gene: 1. The CDR3 is made up of 13 amino acids. Here the CDR3 DNA reads TGTGCCATCAGTAGGGACAGCCAAGAGACCCAGTACTTC. It specifies CAISRDSQETQYF.

Relative to its sample, this clone is medium-sized (0.01 to 0.1%). V usage is TRBV30 and J usage is TRBJ2-1, with TRBD2 matching 7 bases. Germline trimming cut 7 bases from V and 10 bases from J; bases unmatched to any gene: 4. CDR1 and CDR2 (germline): GTSNPN, SVGIG (reference sequence). The CDR3 contains 10 residues. CDR3 sequence reads: CASDGGEQFF. DNA of the CDR3: TGTGCCTCCGACGGGGGGGAGCAGTTCTTC.

The chain combines TRBV9 with TRBJ1-4; 8 nucleotides agree with TRBD1. Per the germline V gene, CDR1 is SGDLS and CDR2 is YYNGEE. The CDR3 covers 14 residues. The V gene end was trimmed by 2 bases and the J gene end by 7 bases; junction bases not matched to a gene: 4. The CDR3 protein is CASSVGQGLEKLFF. The CDR3 nucleotides read TGTGCCAGCAGCGTCGGACAGGGACTTGAAAAACTGTTTTTT.

The chain joins TRBV30 to TRBJ1-2, with TRBD1 matching over 8 bases. Germline loops: CDR1 GTSNPN, CDR2 SVGIG (reference sequence). V lost 3 bases, J lost 8 bases, and 8 bases stayed unmatched. The CDR3 length is 13 residues. This CDR3 reads CAWRLDRVQGYTF. CDR3 bases: TGTGCCTGGAGACTGGACAGGGTTCAAGGCTACACCTTC.

V gene TRBV5-1 combines with J gene TRBJ2-1; TRBD2 agrees at 10 bases. The CDR3 is 15 amino acids. V trimming: 3 bases; J trimming: 9 bases; junction bases outside the gene matches: 9. Per the germline V gene, CDR1 is SGHRS and CDR2 is YFSETQ. CDR3 coding DNA: TGCGCCAGCAGCTCCGGAGCGGGAGGGCTGGGTGAGCAGTTCTTC. It codes for CASSSGAGGLGEQFF.

The chain carries TRBV6-6 and TRBJ1-2; D gene uncertain. V lost 6 bases, J lost 8 bases, and 16 bases lay in between. The CDR3 loop spans 13 amino acids. The V gene's germline CDR1 is MNHNY and CDR2 SVGAGI (reference sequence). The CDR3 DNA is TGTGCCAGCAGCGGGTCCTGGGAGCGCGGCTACACCTTC. As protein: CASSGSWERGYTF.

A few counts support this clone. CDR3 region: CASSRTGDEQYF. The CDR3 coding sequence is TGTGCCAGCAGTCGGACAGGGGACGAGCAGTACTTC. The rearrangement links TRBV12-3 or TRBV12-4 to TRBJ2-7, with 9 bases aligning to TRBD1. There are 12 residues in the CDR3. V lost 5 bases, J lost 5 bases, and 1 base stayed unmatched.

The V call is TRBV7-9, the J call TRBJ1-3; a weak D match, TRBD1 (5 bases). CDR1 is SEHNR, CDR2 FQNEAQ, per germline (reference sequence). The CDR3 spans 14 residues. Trimming took 8 bases from V and 0 from J, leaving 11 bases between them. As DNA, the CDR3 is TGTGCCAGCGGGACTCCGAGCTCTGGAAACACCATATATTTT. This translates into CASGTPSSGNTIYF.